This T cell receptor beta chain stems from a study of CD8+CD57+ T cells in acquired aplastic anemia (dated by TCRdb to the late 2010s). Study-wide context: On average, sorted CD4+ and CD8+ cells yielded 2.5 to 3.5 ug of extracted DNA, with a range of about 0.18 to 27.4 ug. An average of roughly 10 million reads for CD4+ cells and roughly 12 million reads for CD8+ cells was obtained from healthy donor samples. The paper as a whole reports these results and caveats: Patients and healthy controls showed no significant difference in CD8+ Simpson's diversity (P=0.060). Around 28 CD8+ CDR3 sequences were found to be shared between patients and controls, but these sequences appeared to be highly expressed in patients and within the immunodominant clones of the patients.

With regard to this clonotype: Which antigen it targets is not known. No base qualities exist here, and no much larger clone lies one base off it.

Profiling of TCR beta VDJ combinations and CDR3 sequences used genomic DNA as the template. TCR repertoire sequencing was run on an Illumina HiSeq 2000. Per the authors' processing: Repertoire assessment relied on Simpson's diversity index, CDR3 size and DJ length profiles, and TRBV/TRBJ rearrangement plots. The immunodominant clone was defined as the most abundant DNA sequence in deep sequencing data. CDR3 amino acid sequences were screened for sharing across subjects and compared with published repertoires and the VDJdb database. The public reads were reprocessed in TCRdb via fastp at Q25 and MiXCR, keeping in-frame beta chains. A single entry per CDR3 protein holds the most common genes and DNA from its merged rows. It is TCRdb's table, rather than the study itself, that gives the V and J calls and clone size. The sample table holds about 190,000 distinct CDR3 sequences, of which roughly half were seen once. In total, the top ten clones hold 15% to 20% of the sample.

In the study, sorted CD4+ and CD8+ blood T cells from patients with severe aplastic anemia and from healthy subjects underwent deep sequencing of TCR repertoires. Ficoll-Paque density gradient centrifugation was used to isolate peripheral blood mononuclear cells. CD4+ and CD8+ T cells were sorted by FACS or magnetic beads before DNA extraction. Compared with germline, V lacks 5 bases and J lacks 7 bases; bases without a gene match: 10. From the cysteine up to the phenylalanine, the CDR3 has a length of 14 residues. Just CDR3 DNA is preserved here, 42 bases in frame from base 1. The germline V gene yields SQVTM for CDR1 and ANQGSEA for CDR2.

The rearrangement combines TRBV29-1 with TRBJ2-1; 8 junctional bases match TRBD1. The sequenced sample was sorted CD4+, CD8+, or CD8+CD57+ T cells (not recorded which) from PBMCs. The receptor comes from a human donor in good health, serving as a control. The CDR3 in this case is CSVRSGQAKNEQFF. The bases read TGCAGCGTTCGCTCGGGACAGGCTAAGAATGAGCAGTTCTTC.